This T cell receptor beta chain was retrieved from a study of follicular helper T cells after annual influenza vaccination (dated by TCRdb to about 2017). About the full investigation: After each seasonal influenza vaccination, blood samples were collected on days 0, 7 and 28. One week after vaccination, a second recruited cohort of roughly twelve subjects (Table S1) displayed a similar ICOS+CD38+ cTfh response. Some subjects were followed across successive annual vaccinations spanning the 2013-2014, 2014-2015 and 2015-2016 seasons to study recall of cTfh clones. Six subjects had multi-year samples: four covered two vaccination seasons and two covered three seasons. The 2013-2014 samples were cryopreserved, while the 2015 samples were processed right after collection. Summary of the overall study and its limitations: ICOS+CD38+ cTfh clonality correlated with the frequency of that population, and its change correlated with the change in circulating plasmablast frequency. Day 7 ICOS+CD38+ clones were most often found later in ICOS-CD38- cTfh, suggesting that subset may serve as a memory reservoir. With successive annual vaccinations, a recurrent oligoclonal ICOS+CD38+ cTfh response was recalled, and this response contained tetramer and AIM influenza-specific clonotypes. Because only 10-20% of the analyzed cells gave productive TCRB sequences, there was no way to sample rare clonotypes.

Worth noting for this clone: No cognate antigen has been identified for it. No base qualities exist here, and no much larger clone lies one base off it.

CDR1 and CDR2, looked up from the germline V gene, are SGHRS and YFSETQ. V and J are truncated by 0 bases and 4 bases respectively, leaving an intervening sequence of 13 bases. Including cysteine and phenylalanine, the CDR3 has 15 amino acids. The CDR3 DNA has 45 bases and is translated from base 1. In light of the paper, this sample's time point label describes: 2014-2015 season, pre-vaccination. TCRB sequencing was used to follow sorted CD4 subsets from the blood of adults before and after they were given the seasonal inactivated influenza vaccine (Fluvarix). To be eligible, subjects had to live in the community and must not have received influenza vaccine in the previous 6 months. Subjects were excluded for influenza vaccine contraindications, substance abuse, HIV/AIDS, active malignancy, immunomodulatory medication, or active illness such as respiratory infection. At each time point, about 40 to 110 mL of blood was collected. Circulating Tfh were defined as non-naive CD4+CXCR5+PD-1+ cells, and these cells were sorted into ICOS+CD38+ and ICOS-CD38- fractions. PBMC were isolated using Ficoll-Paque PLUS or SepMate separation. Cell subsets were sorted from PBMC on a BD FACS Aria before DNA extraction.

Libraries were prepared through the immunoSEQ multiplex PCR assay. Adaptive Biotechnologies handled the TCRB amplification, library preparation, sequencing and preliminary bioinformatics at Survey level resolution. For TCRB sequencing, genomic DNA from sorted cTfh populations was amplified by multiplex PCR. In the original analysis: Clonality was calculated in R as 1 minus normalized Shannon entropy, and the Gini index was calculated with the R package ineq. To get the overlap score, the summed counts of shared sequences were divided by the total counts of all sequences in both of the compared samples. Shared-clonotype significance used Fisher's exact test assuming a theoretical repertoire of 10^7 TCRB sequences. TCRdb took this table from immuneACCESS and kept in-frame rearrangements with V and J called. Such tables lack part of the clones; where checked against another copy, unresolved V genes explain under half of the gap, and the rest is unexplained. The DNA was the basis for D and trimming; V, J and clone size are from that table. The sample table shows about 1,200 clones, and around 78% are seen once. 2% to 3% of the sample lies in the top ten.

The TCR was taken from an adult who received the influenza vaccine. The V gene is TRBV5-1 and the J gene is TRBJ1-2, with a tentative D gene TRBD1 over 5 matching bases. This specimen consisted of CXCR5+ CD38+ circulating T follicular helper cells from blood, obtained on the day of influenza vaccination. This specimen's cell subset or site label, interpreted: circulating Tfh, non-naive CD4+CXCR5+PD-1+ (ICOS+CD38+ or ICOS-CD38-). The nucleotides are TGCGCCAGCAGCTTGGTTCCAGGGACCACCTATGGCTACACCTTC. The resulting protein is CASSLVPGTTYGYTF.